This T cell receptor (beta chain) was recovered during a study of blood T cell repertoires in COVID-19. Whole-study context: COVID-19 samples, acute and convalescent, were from the United States, Italy and Spain. Sources were T cells, B-cell-depleted T cells, or PBMCs; the material itself was cDNA or gDNA.

Original methodology: Amplified reference gene primers provided the basis for estimating nucleated cell counts. TCRdb's copy holds only in-frame clones and misses some; the assay was immunoSEQ multiplex PCR. That table supplies the V and J calls and clone size; D and trimming were determined from the DNA. The data contain about 200,000 clones, 82% of them singletons. From germline, CDR1 is MGHRA and CDR2 YSYEKL. The CDR3 runs 18 residues. V lost 1 base and J lost 5, with 21 bases in between. Patients in Seattle were enrolled during active infection, then followed longitudinally. Specimen: peripheral blood. The sequence was obtained from a woman aged 60-70 years with COVID-19, enrolled during active disease. The chain is built from TRBV4-1 and TRBJ2-1; D is perhaps TRBD2 (7 bases). For the CDR3, the DNA is TGCGCCAGCAGCCAAGCAGCCCCGCGGGGGCAGGTACACAATGAGCAGTTCTTC. Translated, it gives CASSQAAPRGQVHNEQFF.